One sample yielded the 12 T cell receptor beta chains listed below, sequenced in a study of T cells in Graves' hyperthyroidism and ophthalmopathy. Amplified TCR beta CDR3 regions derived from RNA transcripts. A set of HTBI primers served as the primers for a first-round RT-PCR of the TCR CDR3. MiXCR was run by TCRdb on the multiplex PCR reads, yielding one entry per CDR3 protein. The table has about 570,000 distinct CDR3 sequences, 35% to 55% seen once; the top ten hold around 20%. Sequencing input: peripheral blood or thyroid tissue (not recorded which). All receptors come from an adult woman with Graves' disease, either hyperthyroidism or ophthalmopathy (not recorded which).

This clonotype has at least ten counts. V usage is TRBV6-5 and J usage is TRBJ2-5; either TRBD1 or TRBD2 may supply D (5 bases each). The CDR3 length is 16 residues. V dropped 6 bases and J dropped 5 bases, with 22 bases sitting between them. Per germline, CDR1 MNHEY and CDR2 SVGAGI. The CDR3 DNA follows: TGTGCCAGCAGCCCCACCGGGACGGAAGGCTGGGAGACCCAGTACTTC. Its translation: CASSPTGTEGWETQYF.

The chain uses TRBV7-8 and TRBJ2-2; D possibly corresponds to TRBD2 (6 bases). V lost 1 base and J 4 bases, leaving 13 bases between the germline ends. The germline V gene encodes CDR1 SGHVS and CDR2 FQNEAQ. The CDR3 is 16 residues long. The CDR3 loop reads CASSLVQGGGTGELFF. The CDR3 region has the DNA TGTGCCAGCAGCTTAGTCCAGGGAGGTGGCACCGGGGAGCTGTTTTTT. The full variable domain, completed using reference TRBV7-8 and TRBJ2-2, is GAGVSQSPRYKVAKRGQDVALRCDPISGHVSLFWYQQALGQGPEFLTYFQNEAQLDKSGLPSDRFFAERPEGSVSTLKIQRTQQEDSAVYLCASSLVQGGGTGELFFGEGSRLTVL.

The chain employs TRBV11-1 and TRBJ1-5, with D unclear. Deletions cut 5 bases from V and 6 bases from J, with 14 bases between. Looked up from germline, CDR1 is SGHAT and CDR2 is FQDESV (reference sequence). The CDR3 is made up of 14 amino acids. The DNA of the CDR3 is TGTGCCAGCAGCCAAGCCTTGGGCCGTCAGCCCCAGCATTTT. This sequence encodes CASSQALGRQPQHF.

V usage is TRBV3-1 and J usage is TRBJ2-6; D uncertain. The germline V gene encodes CDR1 LGHDT and CDR2 YNNKEL (reference sequence). V lost 1 base to trimming and J lost 4 bases, with 8 bases between them. The CDR3 totals 15 residues. The CDR3 DNA follows: TGTGCCAGCAGCCAAGTCTATCACGGGGCCAACGTCCTGACTTTC. Translating gives CASSQVYHGANVLTF.

This clonotype was seen repeatedly, ten times or more. The chain is built from TRBV5-4 and TRBJ1-1; 7 positions agree with TRBD1. Germline V lookup: CDR1 SGHNT, CDR2 YYREEE (reference sequence). Trimming took 2 bases from V and 3 from J; bases not matched to a gene: 7. The CDR3 covers 15 residues. In DNA form, the CDR3 reads TGTGCCAGCAGCTTCAAGGGGACAGCATACACTGAAGCTTTCTTT. Its translation is CASSFKGTAYTEAFF.

This chain connects TRBV25-1 to TRBJ2-5; D call uncertain. The CDR3 loop spans 14 amino acids. Trimming left V 2 bases short and J 4 bases short, with 11 bases between. Germline CDR1 and CDR2: MGHDK and SYGVNS. The CDR3 here is CASSEGSPRETQYF. The CDR3 coding sequence is TGTGCCAGCAGTGAAGGGTCTCCTAGAGAGACCCAGTACTTC.

Worth noting for this clonotype: At one boundary the junction diverges from the germline segment, which might be a read error. The chain joins TRBV7-7 to TRBJ2-3; 8 nucleotides match TRBD2. Germline V gene sequence: CDR1 SSHAT, CDR2 FNYEAQ (reference sequence). This CDR3 contains 14 residues. The CDR3, as DNA: TGTGCTAGCAGCCGCACCGGGAGGGCCGATACGCAGTATTTT. It specifies CASSRTGRADTQYF.

The J gene is TRBJ1-5, the V gene TRBV7-2, with a possible D match to TRBD1 (6 bases). CDR3 size: 15 residues. Germline V lookup: CDR1 SGHTA, CDR2 FQGNSA. Trimming pared 5 bases from V and 4 bases from J, leaving 15 bases between. The CDR3 DNA is TGTGCCAGCAGCCCGCAACAGGGAGGGAATCAGCCCCAGCATTTT. Its translation is CASSPQQGGNQPQHF.

In this sample, this clonotype turned up many times. The rearrangement links TRBV10-3 to TRBJ2-7, with 10 bases identical to TRBD1. Unmatched junction bases numbered 3, after V lost 2 bases and J lost 5 bases. In germline, CDR1 is ENHRY, CDR2 SYGVKD. The CDR3 has 14 amino acids. The CDR3 DNA sequence: TGTGCCATCAGTGAGGGGACAGGGGTCAACGAGCAGTACTTC. Protein product: CAISEGTGVNEQYF.

This chain uses TRBV2 with TRBJ1-1; TRBD1 might be the D (5 bases). The ends were cut back, 8 bases at V and 4 bases at J, with 17 bases in the middle. The CDR3 is made up of 14 amino acids. The germline V gene encodes CDR1 SNHLY and CDR2 FYNNEI. The CDR3 is CASPRVGRITEAFF. CDR3 sequence (DNA): TGTGCCAGCCCGAGGGTGGGGCGGATCACTGAAGCTTTCTTT.

As to this clonotype: The CDR3 does not close with the conserved phenylalanine or tryptophan, likely indicating a read error. The DNA is omitted, as the CDR3 cannot be located on it reliably, and the CDR3 follows TCRdb's listing. The chain is built from TRBV20-1 and TRBJ2-1; the listed D gene, TRBD1, was not tested against the DNA. The CDR3 is 12 amino acids in total, end residues counted. Germline CDR1 and CDR2: DFQATT and SNEGSKA (reference sequence). CDR3 in amino acids: CSASEGQGSMNV.

This rearrangement joins TRBV28 to TRBJ1-6, with D uncertain. Trimming removed 8 bases at V and 8 bases at J, with 10 bases between. The CDR3 covers 12 residues. CDR1 and CDR2 from the germline V gene are MDHEN and SYDVKM. The CDR3 sequence: CASRRSDSPLHF. The CDR3 DNA follows: TGTGCCAGCCGGCGTTCTGATTCACCCCTCCACTTT.